One sample yielded the 10 T cell receptor beta chains listed below, sequenced in a study of T cell responses to AZD1222 COVID-19 vaccine (dated by TCRdb to the early 2020s). Explained via the paper, the time point label denotes: baseline before first vaccination. The library was obtained by the immunoSEQ multiplex PCR assay. TCRdb's version of the immuneACCESS table is confined to in-frame rearrangements and falls short of the full clone set. An unresolved V gene accounts for under half of the shortfall where checked; the remainder is of unknown origin. The sample yields 100,000 or so clones; approximately 90% were counted once. The ten largest clonotypes hold 2.8% of the sample. Sequenced material: peripheral blood, taken on day 0 of AZD1222 vaccination. These receptors came from an adult in good health.

The chain has TRBV4-1 and TRBJ1-1, with D maybe TRBD1 (6 bases). Deletions cut 0 bases from V and 8 bases from J, with 13 bases between. The CDR3 contains 14 residues. CDR1 and CDR2 from the germline V gene are MGHRA and YSYEKL. CDR3 sequence reads: CASSQDLGGTEAFF. The CDR3, as DNA: TGCGCCAGCAGCCAAGATCTCGGAGGGACAGAAGCTTTCTTT.

The V and J genes are TRBV2 and TRBJ1-5; D not certain. This CDR3 contains 13 residues. CDR1 and CDR2 (germline): SNHLY, FYNNEI. V was pared by 7 bases and J by 0 bases, with 7 bases between. In DNA, the CDR3 is TGTGCCAGCACAGTCTATAGCAATCAGCCCCAGCATTTT. It translates to CASTVYSNQPQHF.

The chain links TRBV6-4 to TRBJ2-2, with D possibly matching TRBD2 (5 bases). CDR3 length: 16 amino acids. CDR1 is MRHNA, CDR2 SNTAGT, per germline. V lost 2 bases to trimming and J lost 6 bases, with 16 bases between them. The CDR3 DNA is TGTGCCAGCAGTGACGAAGTGGGAGCTGGCGCCGGGGAGCTGTTTTTT. It encodes CASSDEVGAGAGELFF.

This rearrangement joins TRBV15 to TRBJ2-7, with 10 nucleotides matching TRBD2. V lost 1 base, J lost 6 bases, and 12 bases stayed unmatched. The CDR3 length is 17 residues. Per germline, CDR1 LNHNV and CDR2 YYDKDF (reference sequence). DNA for the CDR3: TGTGCCACCAGCAGAGCCAGCGGGAGGGCCGGGGAGCGCGAGCAGTACTTC. Its translation is CATSRASGRAGEREQYF.

The CDR3 DNA sequence: TGCGCCAGCAGCCCCCGGACAGGGTCCTACGAGCAGTACTTC. Encoded protein: CASSPRTGSYEQYF. V is TRBV4-1 and J is TRBJ2-7, with 8 bases that match TRBD1. This CDR3 region has 14 residues. Germline V CDR1 and CDR2: MGHRA, YSYEKL. Losses at the gene ends were 4 bases for V and 1 base for J; bases not matched to a gene: 3.

The chain employs TRBV27 and TRBJ1-1; possibly TRBD1 for D (5 bases). Trimming left V 2 bases short and J 1 base short, with 11 bases between. The CDR3 has 15 residues. CDR1 and CDR2 (germline): MNHEY, SMNVEV (reference sequence). DNA of the CDR3: TGTGCCAGCAGTTTAGGGGACGCGGCGAACACTGAAGCTTTCTTT. It codes for CASSLGDAANTEAFF.

The V gene is TRBV5-1, the J gene TRBJ1-2; TRBD1 agrees at 7 bases. The ends lost 2 bases at V and 5 bases at J; junction bases unmatched: 6. Germline CDR1 is SGHRS and CDR2 is YFSETQ. The CDR3 is made up of 14 amino acids. DNA of the CDR3: TGCGCCAGCAGCTTTGGAGACAGGGTATATGGCTACACCTTC. Its protein is CASSFGDRVYGYTF.

V usage is TRBV19 and J usage is TRBJ2-1; no clear D gene. Germline V gives CDR1 LNHDA, CDR2 SQIVND (reference sequence). The CDR3 has 13 residues. V was shortened by 1 base and J by 3 bases, with 4 bases between the two germline ends. CDR3 residues: CASSIADYNEQFF. DNA for the CDR3: TGTGCCAGTAGTATAGCAGACTACAATGAGCAGTTCTTC.

Only a few counts were recorded for this clone. The chain couples TRBV4-2 to TRBJ2-1; 9 positions match TRBD2. This CDR3 is built from 15 residues. CDR1 and CDR2 (germline): LGHNA, YNFKEQ. J was trimmed by 4 bases and V by 0 bases; bases with no gene match: 1. The DNA of the CDR3 is TGTGCCAGCAGCCAAGAAGCGGGAGGTTACAATGAGCAGTTCTTC. It codes for CASSQEAGGYNEQFF.

This rearrangement joins TRBV7-6 to TRBJ2-2, with D tentatively TRBD1 or TRBD2 (5 bases each). The CDR3 loop spans 17 amino acids. CDR1 and CDR2 from the germline V gene are SGHVS and FNYEAQ. Trimming removed 4 bases from V and 2 bases from J, with 17 bases in between. CDR3 loop: CASSSRTGTANTGELFF. The CDR3 DNA is TGTGCCAGCAGCTCGAGGACCGGGACGGCTAACACCGGGGAGCTGTTTTTT.